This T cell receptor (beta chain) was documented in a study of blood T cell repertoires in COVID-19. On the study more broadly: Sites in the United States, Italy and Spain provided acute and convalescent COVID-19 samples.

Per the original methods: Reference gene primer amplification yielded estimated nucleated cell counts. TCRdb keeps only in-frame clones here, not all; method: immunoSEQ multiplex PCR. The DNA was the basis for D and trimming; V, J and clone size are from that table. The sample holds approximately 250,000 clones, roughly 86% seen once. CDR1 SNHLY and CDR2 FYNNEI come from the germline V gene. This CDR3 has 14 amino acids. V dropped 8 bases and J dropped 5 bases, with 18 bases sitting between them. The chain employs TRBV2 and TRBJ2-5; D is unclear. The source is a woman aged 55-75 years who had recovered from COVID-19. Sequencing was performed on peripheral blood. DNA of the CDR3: TGTGCCAGCCGTCAGGCTTCTAAGCAGGAGACCCAGTACTTC. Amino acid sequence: CASRQASKQETQYF.